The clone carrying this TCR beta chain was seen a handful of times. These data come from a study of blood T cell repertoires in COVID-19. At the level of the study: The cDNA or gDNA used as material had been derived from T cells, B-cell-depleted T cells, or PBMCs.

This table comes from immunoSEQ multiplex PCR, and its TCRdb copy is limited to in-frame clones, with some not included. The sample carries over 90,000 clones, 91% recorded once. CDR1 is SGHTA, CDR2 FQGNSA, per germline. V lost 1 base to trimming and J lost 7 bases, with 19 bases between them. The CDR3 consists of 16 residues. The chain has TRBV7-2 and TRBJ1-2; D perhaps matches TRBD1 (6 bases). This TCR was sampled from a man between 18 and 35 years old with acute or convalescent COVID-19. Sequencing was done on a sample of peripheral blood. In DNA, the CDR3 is TGTGCCAGCAGCTTAGGGGGGCGGTGGGAGTACGCTGGCTACACCTTC. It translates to CASSLGGRWEYAGYTF.